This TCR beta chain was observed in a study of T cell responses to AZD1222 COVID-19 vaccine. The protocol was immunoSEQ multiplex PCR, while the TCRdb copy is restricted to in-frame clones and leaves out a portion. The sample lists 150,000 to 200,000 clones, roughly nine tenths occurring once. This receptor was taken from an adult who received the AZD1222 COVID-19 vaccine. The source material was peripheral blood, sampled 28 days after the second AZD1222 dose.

CDR3 loop: CAWLGHRFTGELFF. The CDR3 region has the DNA TGTGCCTGGTTGGGCCACCGCTTCACCGGGGAGCTGTTTTTT. This chain joins TRBV30 and TRBJ2-2; D gene ambiguous. The CDR3 sequence is 14 residues long. Germline V gene lookup returns CDR1 GTSNPN and CDR2 SVGIG (reference sequence). Trimming took 5 bases from V and 4 from J, leaving 14 bases between them.